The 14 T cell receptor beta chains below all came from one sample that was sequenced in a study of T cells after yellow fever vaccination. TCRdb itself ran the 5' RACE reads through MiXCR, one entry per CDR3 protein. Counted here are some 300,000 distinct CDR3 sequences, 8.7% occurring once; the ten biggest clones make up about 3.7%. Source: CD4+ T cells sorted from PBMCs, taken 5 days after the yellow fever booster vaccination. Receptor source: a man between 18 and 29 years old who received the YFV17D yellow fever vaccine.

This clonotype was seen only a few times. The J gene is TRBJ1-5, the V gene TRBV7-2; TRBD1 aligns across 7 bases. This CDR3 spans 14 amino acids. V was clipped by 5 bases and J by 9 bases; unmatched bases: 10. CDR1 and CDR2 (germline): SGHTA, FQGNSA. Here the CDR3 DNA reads TGTGCCAGCAGCGTCGAACAGGGGCCGACGCCCCAGCATTTT. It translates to CASSVEQGPTPQHF.

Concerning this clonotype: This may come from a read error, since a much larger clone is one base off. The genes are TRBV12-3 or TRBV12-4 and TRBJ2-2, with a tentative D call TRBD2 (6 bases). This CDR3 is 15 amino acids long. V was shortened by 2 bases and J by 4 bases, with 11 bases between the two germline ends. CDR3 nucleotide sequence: TGTGCCAGCAGTTTAACACGGGGAGGCACCGGGGAGCTGTTTTTT. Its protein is CASSLTRGGTGELFF.

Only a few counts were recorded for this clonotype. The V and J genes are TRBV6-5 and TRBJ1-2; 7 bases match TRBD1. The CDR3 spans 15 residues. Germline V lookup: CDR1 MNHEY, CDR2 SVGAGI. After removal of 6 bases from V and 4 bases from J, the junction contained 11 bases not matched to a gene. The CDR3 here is CASRRGRSPPYGYTF. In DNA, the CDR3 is TGTGCCAGCAGGAGGGGGCGCAGCCCTCCCTATGGCTACACCTTC.

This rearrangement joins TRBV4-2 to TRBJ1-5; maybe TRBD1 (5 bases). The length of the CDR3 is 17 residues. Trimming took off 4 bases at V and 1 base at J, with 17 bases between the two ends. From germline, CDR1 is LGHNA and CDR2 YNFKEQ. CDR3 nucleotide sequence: TGTGCCAGCAGCCTAGGGGTTTTGGGTTCAAGCAATCAGCCCCAGCATTTT. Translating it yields CASSLGVLGSSNQPQHF.

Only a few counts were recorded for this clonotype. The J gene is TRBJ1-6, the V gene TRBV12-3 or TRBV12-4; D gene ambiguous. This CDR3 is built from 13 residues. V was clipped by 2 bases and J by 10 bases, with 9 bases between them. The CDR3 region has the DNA TGTGCCAGCAGTTTAAGGGTAACCTCACCCCTCCACTTT. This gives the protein CASSLRVTSPLHF.

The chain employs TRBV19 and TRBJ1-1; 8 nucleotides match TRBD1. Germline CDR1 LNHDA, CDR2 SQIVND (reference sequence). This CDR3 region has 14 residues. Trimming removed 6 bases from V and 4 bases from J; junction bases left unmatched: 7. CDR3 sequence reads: CASRRQGAGTEAFF. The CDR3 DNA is TGTGCCAGTAGGCGCCAGGGGGCCGGCACTGAAGCTTTCTTT. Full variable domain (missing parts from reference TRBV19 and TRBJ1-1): DGGITQSPKYLFRKEGQNVTLSCEQNLNHDAMYWYRQDPGQGLRLIYYSQIVNDFQKGDIAEGYSVSREKKESFPLTVTSAQKNPTAFYLCASRRQGAGTEAFFGQGTRLTVV.

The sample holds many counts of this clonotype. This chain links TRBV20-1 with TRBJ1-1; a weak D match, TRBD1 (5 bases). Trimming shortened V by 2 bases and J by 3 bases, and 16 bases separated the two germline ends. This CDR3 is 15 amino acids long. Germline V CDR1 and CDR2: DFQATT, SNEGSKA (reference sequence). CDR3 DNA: TGCAGTGCTAGATCGGGGGGAAGACGGGACACTGAAGCTTTCTTT. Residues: CSARSGGRRDTEAFF.

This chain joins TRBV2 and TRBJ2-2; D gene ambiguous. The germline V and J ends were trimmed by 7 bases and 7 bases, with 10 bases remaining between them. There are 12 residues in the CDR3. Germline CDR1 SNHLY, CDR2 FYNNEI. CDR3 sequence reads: CASILDGGELFF. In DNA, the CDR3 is TGTGCCAGCATTCTGGATGGCGGGGAGCTGTTTTTT. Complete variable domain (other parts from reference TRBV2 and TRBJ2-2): EPEVTQTPSHQVTQMGQEVILRCVPISNHLYFYWYRQILGQKVEFLVSFYNNEISEKSEIFDDQFSVERPDGSNFTLKIRSTKLEDSAMYFCASILDGGELFFGEGSRLTVL.

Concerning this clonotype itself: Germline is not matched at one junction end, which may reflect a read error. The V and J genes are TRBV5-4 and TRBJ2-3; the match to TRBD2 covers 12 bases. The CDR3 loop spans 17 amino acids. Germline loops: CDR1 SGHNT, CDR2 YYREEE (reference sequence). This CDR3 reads CVSSLRLAGAATDTQYF. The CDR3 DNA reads TGTGTCAGCAGCTTGAGACTAGCGGGGGCCGCCACAGATACGCAGTATTTT.

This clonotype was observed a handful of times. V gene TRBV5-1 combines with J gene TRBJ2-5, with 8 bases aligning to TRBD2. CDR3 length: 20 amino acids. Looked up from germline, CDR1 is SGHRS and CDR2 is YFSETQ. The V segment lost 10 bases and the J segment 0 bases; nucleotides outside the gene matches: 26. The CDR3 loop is CAQQLCGGLPGGLYQETQYF. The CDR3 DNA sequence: TGCGCCCAGCAGCTCTGTGGGGGACTACCGGGAGGGTTGTACCAAGAGACCCAGTACTTC.

The CDR3 nucleotides read TGTGCCAGCGCCCCTTTAGCGGGGCTCTCCTACAATGAGCAGTTCTTC. Amino acid sequence: CASAPLAGLSYNEQFF. The chain links TRBV6-2 or TRBV6-3 to TRBJ2-1, with 8 positions matching TRBD2. Germline V gives CDR1 MNHEY, CDR2 SVGEGT. V gave up 8 bases and J gave up 0 bases; unmatched junction bases: 9. The length of the CDR3 is 16 residues.

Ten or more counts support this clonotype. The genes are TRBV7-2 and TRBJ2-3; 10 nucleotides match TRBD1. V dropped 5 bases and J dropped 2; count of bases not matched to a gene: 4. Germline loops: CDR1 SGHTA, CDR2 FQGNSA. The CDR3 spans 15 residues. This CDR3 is CASSRDRGFTDTQYF. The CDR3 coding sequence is TGTGCCAGCAGCCGGGACAGGGGTTTCACAGATACGCAGTATTTT.

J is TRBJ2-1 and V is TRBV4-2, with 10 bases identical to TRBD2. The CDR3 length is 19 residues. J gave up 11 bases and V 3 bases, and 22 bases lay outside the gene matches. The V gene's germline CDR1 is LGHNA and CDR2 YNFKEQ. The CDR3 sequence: CASSHKGGLAGDGPDKQFF. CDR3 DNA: TGTGCCAGCAGCCATAAAGGTGGGCTAGCGGGGGACGGGCCTGATAAGCAGTTCTTC.

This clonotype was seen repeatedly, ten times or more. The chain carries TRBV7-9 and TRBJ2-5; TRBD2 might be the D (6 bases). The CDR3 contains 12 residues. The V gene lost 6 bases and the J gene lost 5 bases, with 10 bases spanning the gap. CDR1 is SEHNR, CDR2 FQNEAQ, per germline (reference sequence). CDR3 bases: TGTGCCAGCAGGCCTGCGGGGGAGACCCAGTACTTC. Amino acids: CASRPAGETQYF.